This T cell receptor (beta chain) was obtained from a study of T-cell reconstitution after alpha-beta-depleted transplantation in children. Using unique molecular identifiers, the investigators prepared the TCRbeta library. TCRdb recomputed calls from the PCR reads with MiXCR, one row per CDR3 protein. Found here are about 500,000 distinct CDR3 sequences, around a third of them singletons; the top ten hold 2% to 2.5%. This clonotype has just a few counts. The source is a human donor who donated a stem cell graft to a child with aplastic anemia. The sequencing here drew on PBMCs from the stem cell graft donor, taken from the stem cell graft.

The CDR3, as DNA: TGTGCCAGCAGCCCGACCCTTGACAGGCCCTACGAGCAGTACTTC. Its translation: CASSPTLDRPYEQYF. V is TRBV7-6 and J is TRBJ2-7; D might be TRBD1 (6 bases). Per germline, CDR1 SGHVS and CDR2 FNYEAQ. The CDR3 is made up of 15 amino acids. Trimming pared 5 bases from V and 2 bases from J, leaving 16 bases between.